The present T cell receptor beta chain was sequenced within a study of blood T cell repertoires in COVID-19. Study as a whole: Acute-phase and convalescent COVID-19 samples originated in the United States, Italy and Spain.

Sequencing was performed with immunoSEQ multiplex PCR; in TCRdb, only in-frame clones are kept and a portion is missing. The sample contains roughly 180,000 clones, 70% to 85% of which appear only once. CDR1 and CDR2 (germline): MGHRA, YSYEKL. The CDR3 has 15 residues. V shed 1 base, J shed 6 bases, and the junction held 3 bases outside the gene matches. The TCR comes from a woman aged 30 to 39 with acute or convalescent COVID-19. The sequenced sample was peripheral blood. The V call is TRBV4-1, the J call TRBJ1-5; 10 nucleotides align to TRBD1. CDR3 sequence (DNA): TGCGCCAGCAGCCAAGCAGACAGGGGGCTTCAGCCCCAGCATTTT. Protein product: CASSQADRGLQPQHF.